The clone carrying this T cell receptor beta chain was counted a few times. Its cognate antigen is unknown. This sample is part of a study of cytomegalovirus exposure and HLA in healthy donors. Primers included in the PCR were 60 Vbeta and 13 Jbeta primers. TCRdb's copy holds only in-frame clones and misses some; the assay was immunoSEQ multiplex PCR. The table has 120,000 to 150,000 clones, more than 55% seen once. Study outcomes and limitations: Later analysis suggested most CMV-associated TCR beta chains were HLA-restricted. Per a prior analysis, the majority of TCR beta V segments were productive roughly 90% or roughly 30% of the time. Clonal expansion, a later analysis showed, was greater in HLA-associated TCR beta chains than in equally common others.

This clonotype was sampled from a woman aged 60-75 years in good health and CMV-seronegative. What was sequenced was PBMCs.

The CDR3 loop reads CASSPLTGVETQYF. The CDR3 DNA reads as TGTGCCAGCAGTCCTCTGACAGGGGTAGAGACCCAGTACTTC. This chain links TRBV25-1 with TRBJ2-5; 8 bases map to TRBD1. Trimming took 5 bases from V and 4 from J; bases not matched to a gene: 6. CDR1 is MGHDK and CDR2 is SYGVNS in the germline V gene. The length of the CDR3 is 14 residues.